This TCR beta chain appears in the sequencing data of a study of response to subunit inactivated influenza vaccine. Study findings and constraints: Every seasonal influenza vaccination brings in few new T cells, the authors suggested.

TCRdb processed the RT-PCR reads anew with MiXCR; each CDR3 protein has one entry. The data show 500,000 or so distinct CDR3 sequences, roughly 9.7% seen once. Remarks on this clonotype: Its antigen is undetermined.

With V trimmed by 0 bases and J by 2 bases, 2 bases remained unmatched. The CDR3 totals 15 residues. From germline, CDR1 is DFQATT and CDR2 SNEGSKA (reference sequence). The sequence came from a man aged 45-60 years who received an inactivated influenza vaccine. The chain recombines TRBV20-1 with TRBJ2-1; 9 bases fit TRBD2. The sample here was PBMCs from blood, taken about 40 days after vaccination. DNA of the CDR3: TGCAGTGCTAGAGAGCGGGGGGGGCCCTACAATGAGCAGTTCTTC. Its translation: CSARERGGPYNEQFF.